This TCR beta chain was recorded in a study of T cell repertoires in cytomegalovirus infection. TCRdb fed the reads into MiXCR, producing one record per CDR3 protein. The profile shows 310,000 or so distinct CDR3 sequences, 20% to 25% of them singletons. The V gene lost 7 bases and the J gene lost 2 bases, with 13 bases spanning the gap. This CDR3 is built from 14 residues. Comment on this clonotype: The antigen is not known.

The sequence came from a human donor in good health (CMV status not recorded). Some clones in this sample may be carry-over from other donors' samples. J is TRBJ2-3 and V is TRBV12-3 or TRBV12-4; D is undetermined. The sequenced sample was cultured PBMCs, obtained from culture after CMV antigen stimulation. The CDR3: CASTYMGFTDTQYF. CDR3 bases: TGTGCCAGCACCTATATGGGGTTCACAGATACGCAGTATTTT.